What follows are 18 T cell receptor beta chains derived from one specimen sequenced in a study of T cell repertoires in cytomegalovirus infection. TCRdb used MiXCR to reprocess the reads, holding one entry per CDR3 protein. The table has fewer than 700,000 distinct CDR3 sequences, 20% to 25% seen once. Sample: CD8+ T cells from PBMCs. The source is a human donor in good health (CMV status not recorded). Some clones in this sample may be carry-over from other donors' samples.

CDR3 sequence reads: CASSFRLAYETQYF. The CDR3 region has the DNA TGTGCCAGCAGTTTCCGACTAGCGTATGAGACCCAGTACTTC. The V and J genes are TRBV12-3 or TRBV12-4 and TRBJ2-5; 8 bases fit TRBD2. This CDR3 is built from 14 residues. Trimming at V came to 3 bases and at J to 5 bases, leaving 5 bases not matched to a gene.

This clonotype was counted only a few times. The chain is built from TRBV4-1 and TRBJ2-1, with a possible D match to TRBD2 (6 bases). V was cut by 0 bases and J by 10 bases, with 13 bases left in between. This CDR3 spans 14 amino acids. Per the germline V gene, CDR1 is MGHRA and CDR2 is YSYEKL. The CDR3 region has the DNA TGCGCCAGCAGCCAAGAGGGGGACTGGCGGGAGCAGTTCTTC. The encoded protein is CASSQEGDWREQFF.

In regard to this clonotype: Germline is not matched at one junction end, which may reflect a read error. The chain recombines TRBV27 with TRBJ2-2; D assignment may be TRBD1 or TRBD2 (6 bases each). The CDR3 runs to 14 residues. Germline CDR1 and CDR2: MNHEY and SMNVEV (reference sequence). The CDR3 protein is CACSPDGGAGELFF. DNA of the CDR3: TGTGCCTGCAGCCCCGACGGGGGCGCCGGGGAGCTGTTTTTT.

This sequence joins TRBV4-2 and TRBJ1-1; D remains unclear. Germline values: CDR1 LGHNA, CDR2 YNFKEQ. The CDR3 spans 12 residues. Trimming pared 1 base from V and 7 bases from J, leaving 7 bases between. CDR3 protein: CASSQVLGEAFF. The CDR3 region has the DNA TGTGCCAGCAGCCAAGTCTTAGGTGAAGCTTTCTTT.

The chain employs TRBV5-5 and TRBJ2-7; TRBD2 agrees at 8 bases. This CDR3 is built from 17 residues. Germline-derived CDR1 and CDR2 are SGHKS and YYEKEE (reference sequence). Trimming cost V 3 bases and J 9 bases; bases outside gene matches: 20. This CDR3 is CASSWTFGLAPTSGQYV. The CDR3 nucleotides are TGTGCCAGCAGCTGGACCTTCGGACTAGCTCCAACGTCCGGGCAGTACGTC.

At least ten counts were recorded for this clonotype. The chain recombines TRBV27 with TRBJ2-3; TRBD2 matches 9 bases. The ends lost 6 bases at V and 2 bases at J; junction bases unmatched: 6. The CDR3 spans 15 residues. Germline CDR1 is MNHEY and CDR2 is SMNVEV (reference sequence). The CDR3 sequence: CASSLSGGSTDTQYF. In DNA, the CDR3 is TGTGCCAGCAGCCTAAGCGGGGGGTCCACAGATACGCAGTATTTT.

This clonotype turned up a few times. CDR3 sequence (DNA): TGCAGTGCCCCCGGTCCAAACATTCAGTACTTC. Protein: CSAPGPNIQYF. The gene calls are TRBV20-1 and TRBJ2-4, with D unresolved. V was shortened by 6 bases and J by 6 bases, with 9 bases between the two germline ends. This CDR3 has 11 amino acids. Per germline, CDR1 DFQATT and CDR2 SNEGSKA (reference sequence).

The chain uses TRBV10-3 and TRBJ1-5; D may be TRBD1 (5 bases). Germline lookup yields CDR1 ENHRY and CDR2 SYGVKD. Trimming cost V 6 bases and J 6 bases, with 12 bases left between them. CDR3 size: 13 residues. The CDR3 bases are TGTGCCATCAGGGACGGCGGGGGTCAGCCCCAGCATTTT. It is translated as CAIRDGGGQPQHF.

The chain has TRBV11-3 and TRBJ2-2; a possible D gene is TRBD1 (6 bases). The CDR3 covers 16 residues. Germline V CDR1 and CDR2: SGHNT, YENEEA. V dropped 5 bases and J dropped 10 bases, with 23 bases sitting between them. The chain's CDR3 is CASSPYRAVEGSELFF. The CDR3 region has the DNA TGTGCCAGCAGCCCCTACAGGGCGGTCGAAGGATCGGAGCTGTTTTTT.

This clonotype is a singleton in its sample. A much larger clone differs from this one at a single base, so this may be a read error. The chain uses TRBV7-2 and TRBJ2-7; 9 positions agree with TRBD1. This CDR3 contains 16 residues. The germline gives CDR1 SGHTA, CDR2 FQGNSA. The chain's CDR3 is CAGRLPGQGPSYEQYF. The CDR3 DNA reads TGTGCCGGCAGGCTCCCGGGACAGGGCCCATCCTACGAGCAGTACTTC.

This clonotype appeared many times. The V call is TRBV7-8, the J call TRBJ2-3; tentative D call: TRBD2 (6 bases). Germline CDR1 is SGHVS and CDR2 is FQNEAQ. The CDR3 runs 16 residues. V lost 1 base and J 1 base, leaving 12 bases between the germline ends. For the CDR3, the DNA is TGTGCCAGCAGCTTAGTACCAACGGGAGGCACAGATACGCAGTATTTT. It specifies CASSLVPTGGTDTQYF.

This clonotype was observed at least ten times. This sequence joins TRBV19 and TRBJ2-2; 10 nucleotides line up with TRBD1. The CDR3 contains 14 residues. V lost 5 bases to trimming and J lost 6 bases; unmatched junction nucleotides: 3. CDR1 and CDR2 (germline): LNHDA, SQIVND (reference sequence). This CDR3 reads CASSPGTGAGELFF. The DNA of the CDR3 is TGTGCCAGTAGTCCTGGGACAGGGGCCGGGGAGCTGTTTTTT.

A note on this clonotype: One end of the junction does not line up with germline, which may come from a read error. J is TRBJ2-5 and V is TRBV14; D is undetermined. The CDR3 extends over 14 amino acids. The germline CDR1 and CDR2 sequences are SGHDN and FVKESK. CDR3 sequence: CASNQDLLEETQYF. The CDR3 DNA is TGTGCCAGCAACCAAGATTTACTTGAAGAGACCCAGTACTTC. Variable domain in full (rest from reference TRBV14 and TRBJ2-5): EAGVTQFPSHSVIEKGQTVTLRCDPISGHDNLYWYRRVMGKEIKFLLHFVKESKQDESGMPNNRFLAERTGGTYSTLKVQPAELEDSGVYFCASNQDLLEETQYFGPGTRLLVL.

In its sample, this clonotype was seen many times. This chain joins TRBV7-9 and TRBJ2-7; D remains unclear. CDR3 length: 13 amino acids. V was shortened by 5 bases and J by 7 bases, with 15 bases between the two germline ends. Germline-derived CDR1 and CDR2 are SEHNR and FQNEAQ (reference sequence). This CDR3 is CASSPKGRREQYV. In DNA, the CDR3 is TGTGCCAGCAGCCCCAAGGGCAGGCGAGAGCAGTACGTC.

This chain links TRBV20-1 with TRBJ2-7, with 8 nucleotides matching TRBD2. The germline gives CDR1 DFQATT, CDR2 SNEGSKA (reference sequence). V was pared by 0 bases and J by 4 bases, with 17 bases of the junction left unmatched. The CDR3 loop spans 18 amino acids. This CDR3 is CSARDLSTSAFLQYEQYV. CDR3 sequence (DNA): TGCAGTGCTAGAGATCTTTCGACTAGCGCATTCCTCCAATACGAGCAGTACGTC.

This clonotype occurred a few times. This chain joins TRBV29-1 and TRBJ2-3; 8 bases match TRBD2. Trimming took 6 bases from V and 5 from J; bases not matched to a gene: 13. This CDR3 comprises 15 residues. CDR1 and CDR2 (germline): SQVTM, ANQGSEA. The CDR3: CSVGSGTRRRDTQYF. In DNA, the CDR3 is TGCAGCGTGGGTTCTGGGACTAGGCGTAGAGATACGCAGTATTTT.

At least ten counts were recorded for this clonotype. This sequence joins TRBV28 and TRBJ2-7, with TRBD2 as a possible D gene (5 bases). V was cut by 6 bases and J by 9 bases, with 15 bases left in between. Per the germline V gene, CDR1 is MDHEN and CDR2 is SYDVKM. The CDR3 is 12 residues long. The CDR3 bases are TGTGCCAGCAGCCAACCCGGGGTAGGGCAGTACGTC. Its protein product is CASSQPGVGQYV.

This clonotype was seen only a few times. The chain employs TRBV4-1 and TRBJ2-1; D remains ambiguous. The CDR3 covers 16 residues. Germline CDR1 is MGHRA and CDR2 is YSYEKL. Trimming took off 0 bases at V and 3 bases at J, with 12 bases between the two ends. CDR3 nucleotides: TGCGCCAGCAGCCAAGATATGGTCGCGGTCTACAATGAGCAGTTCTTC. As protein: CASSQDMVAVYNEQFF.